Detailed here is one T cell receptor beta chain. The sample comes from a study of CD8+ T cells in alopecia areata. RNA was isolated and reverse transcribed to cDNA, the sequencing template. This table comes from immunoSEQ multiplex PCR, and its TCRdb copy is limited to in-frame clones, with some not included. The profile shows around 120,000 clones, 40% to 55% of them singletons. This CDR3 has 16 amino acids. Trimming took 3 bases from V and 7 from J, leaving 19 bases between them. Germline V lookup: CDR1 SNHLY, CDR2 FYNNEI. The receptor comes from a human donor with alopecia areata. Sequences were obtained from NKG2D-low CD8+ T cells sorted from blood. The chain employs TRBV2 and TRBJ2-4, with D perhaps given as TRBD1 or TRBD2 (5 bases each). The chain's CDR3 is CASSDGWGEGLNIQYF. In DNA form, the CDR3 reads TGTGCCAGCAGTGATGGGTGGGGCGAGGGGCTGAACATTCAGTACTTC.